The following is a TCR beta chain sequence with its context. This CDR3 is 14 amino acids long. Germline V lookup: CDR1 SGHVS, CDR2 FQNEAQ. V was pared by 5 bases and J by 8 bases, with 16 bases between. The sample is drawn from a study of blood T cell repertoires in COVID-19. Study context: Italy, Spain and the United States were the sources of the convalescent and acute COVID-19 samples. The cDNA or gDNA used as material had been derived from T cells, B-cell-depleted T cells, or PBMCs.

Per the study methods: For nucleated cells, counts were estimated from reference gene primer amplification. The repertoire was sequenced with immunoSEQ multiplex PCR; TCRdb's copy has only in-frame clones and lacks some. Clonal size and the V and J genes are those of that table, whereas D and trimming came from the DNA. The profile shows about 250,000 clones, 85% to 90% of them singletons. The sequenced sample was peripheral blood. The chain uses TRBV7-8 and TRBJ2-4, with D maybe TRBD2 (6 bases). The sequence was obtained from a man at least 80 years old with acute or convalescent COVID-19. This chain's CDR3 is CASSGRDRRDIQYF. CDR3 DNA: TGTGCCAGCAGCGGCCGAGACCGGAGGGACATTCAGTACTTC.